The present TCR beta chain was sequenced within a study of T cells in Graves' hyperthyroidism and ophthalmopathy (dated by TCRdb to about 2019). As for the study more broadly: Peripheral blood samples were taken at the time of initial diagnosis, prior to any treatment. The paper describes TCR Vbeta CDR3 sequencing of around 140 peripheral blood samples, made up of around 41 ophthalmopathy patients, roughly 72 hyperthyroidism patients and about 17 progressor patients. The approximately 90 discovery patients were divided at random into training and test sets in a 7:3 ratio. To identify distinguishing TCR V-J signatures, a discovery cohort of some 100 patients was used, comprising 40 to 45 with Graves' ophthalmopathy and 57 with stable Graves' hyperthyroidism. Thyroid tissue and blood T-cell repertoires from several Graves' hyperthyroidism patients were also compared in the study. After blood sampling, hyperthyroidism patients were treated with methimazole at a starting dose of 30 mg daily, and ophthalmopathy patients were treated with high-dose intravenous methylprednisolone. Prospective prediction of ophthalmopathy was tested in an independent validation cohort of fewer than 20 hyperthyroidism patients and 17 patients who later progressed to ophthalmopathy.

Notes on this clonotype: The antigen this receptor binds is unknown. No per-base quality is available; no much larger clone lies one base away.

The paper's findings and limits, for the study overall: Most expanded thyroid clonotypes (frequency above 0.001) were also detected in blood, suggesting blood repertoires may reflect thyroid immune responses. No statistical method was used to set the sample size in advance, and investigators knew the group allocation. During validation, the model predicted progression to ophthalmopathy a median of roughly 7.1 months ahead of onset, with roughly 65% sensitivity and 72.22% specificity. A model built on a 13 V-J signature distinguished ophthalmopathy from stable hyperthyroidism, reaching around 88% sensitivity and around 81% specificity in cross-validation and 80%/75% in testing.

The TCR beta CDR3 regions were amplified from the RNA transcripts. The TCR CDR3 was subjected to a first round of RT-PCR using the HTBI primer set and the Qiagen OneStep RT-PCR kit. Libraries were constructed in a second round of multiplex PCR, after which size selection and purification were performed. The libraries were sequenced on an Illumina HiSeq2000 using paired-end 100 bp reads. The source study handled its data this way. SOAPnuke was used to process the raw data, removing reads that contained adapters or uncalled bases, had a mean Phred below 15, or lacked an exact match to the constant primer or identifier. High-quality paired reads were merged with COPE v1.2.5, and unique nucleotide sequences were defined as clonotypes. MiTCR v1.1 was used to align clonotypes to the IMGT TRBV, TRBD and TRBJ reference segments. The analysis was restricted to V-J combinations with a frequency above 0.0001, which together covered 98% to 99.2% of the repertoires. A TCS score was defined as the ratio between F50 (clonal expansion) and ExV (chaos), using BLOSUM62-based TCRdist between CDR3 peptides within each V-J. Welch's t-statistics and random forest reduced 514 V-J features to 13, which were used in a naive Bayes classifier (R e1071). Using fastp at Q25 and MiXCR, TCRdb reprocessed the public reads and kept productive beta chains. Each CDR3 protein gets just one entry, which takes the most common genes and DNA from the rows behind it. These V and J calls derive from TCRdb rather than the authors' analysis. Recorded for this sample are hundreds of thousands of distinct CDR3 sequences; about a sixth of them occurred a single time. Roughly 15% of the sample goes to the ten largest clones.

V lost 6 bases and J lost 4 bases, and the count of bases not matched to a germline gene is 12. CDR1 and CDR2, per the germline V gene, are KGHSH and LQKENI. The CDR3 spans 16 residues, from the cysteine through the phenylalanine. Only CDR3 DNA remains: 48 bases, in frame from the first base. Stable Graves' hyperthyroidism was defined as no progression to ophthalmopathy during 18 months of follow-up. Hyperthyroidism patients were newly diagnosed, with disease duration under 2 months, and aged 18 to 65 years. Any patient with an uncontrolled infection, another autoimmune disease, pregnancy or lactation was excluded. Diagnoses relied on clinical symptoms, serum thyroxine and TRAb, thyroid ultrasound and orbital computed tomography. PBMCs were separated from roughly 10 ml of fresh peripheral blood using Ficoll-Paque density gradient centrifugation. Trizol reagent was used to extract total RNA, and RNA quality was then checked on an Agilent 2100 Bioanalyzer.

The rearranged segments are TRBV18 and TRBJ2-5; 9 junctional bases match TRBD1. This clonotype originated in a woman between 18 and 29 years old with Graves' hyperthyroidism. Specimen: blood. The CDR3 sequence is CASSPSTGTGRETQYF. The nucleotides are TGTGCCAGCTCTCCTTCTACCGGGACAGGGCGAGAGACCCAGTACTTC. When the CDR3 is completed using the reference TRBV18 and TRBJ2-5 genes on either side, the full variable domain is NAGVMQNPRHLVRRRGQEARLRCSPMKGHSHVYWYRQLPEEGLKFMVYLQKENIIDESGMPKERFSAEFPKEGPSILRIQQVVRGDSAAYFCASSPSTGTGRETQYFGPGTRLLVL.